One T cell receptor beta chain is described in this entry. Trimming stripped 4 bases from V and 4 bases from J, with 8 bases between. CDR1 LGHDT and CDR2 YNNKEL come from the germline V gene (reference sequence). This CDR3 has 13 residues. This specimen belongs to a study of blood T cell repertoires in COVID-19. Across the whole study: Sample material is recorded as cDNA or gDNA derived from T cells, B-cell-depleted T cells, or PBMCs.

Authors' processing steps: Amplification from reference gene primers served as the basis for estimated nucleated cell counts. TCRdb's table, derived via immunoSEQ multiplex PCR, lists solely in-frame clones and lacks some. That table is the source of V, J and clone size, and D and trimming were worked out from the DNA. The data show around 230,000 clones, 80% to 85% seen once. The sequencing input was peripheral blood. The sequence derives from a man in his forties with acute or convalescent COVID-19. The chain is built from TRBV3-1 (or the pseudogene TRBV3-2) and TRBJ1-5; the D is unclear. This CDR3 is CASSPTGNQPQHF. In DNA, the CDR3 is TGTGCCAGCAGCCCAACCGGTAATCAGCCCCAGCATTTT.